These 6 T cell receptor beta chains were sequenced from one sample in a study of regulatory T cells in long-lasting Graves disease. Through Arm-PCR of CDR3 regions and iRepertoire HTBI primers, TCR beta libraries were built. TCRdb reprocessed the multiplex PCR reads with MiXCR, giving one entry per CDR3 protein. The sample comprises some 410,000 distinct CDR3 sequences, over 15% of which are singletons, and approximately 12% rests with the top ten. As to time point: newly diagnosed GD, antithyroid drugs for less than 3 months. PBMC RNA served as the TCR library source. These data also featured in a second study, about T cells in Graves' hyperthyroidism and ophthalmopathy.

This specimen consisted of peripheral blood mononuclear cells (PBMCs), obtained at new diagnosis, from a patient treated with antithyroid drugs. The receptors were gathered from a woman aged 25 to 39 with Graves disease.

This clonotype was detected a few times. The chain joins TRBV15 to TRBJ1-4, with unresolved D. The CDR3 is 16 amino acids. Per germline, CDR1 LNHNV and CDR2 YYDKDF (reference sequence). The V gene lost 2 bases and the J gene lost 0 bases, with 10 bases spanning the gap. CDR3 residues: CATSRRPLATNEKLFF. The CDR3 nucleotides are TGTGCCACCAGCAGACGACCACTCGCAACTAATGAAAAACTGTTTTTT. Complete variable domain (other parts from reference TRBV15 and TRBJ1-4): DAMVIQNPRYQVTQFGKPVTLSCSQTLNHNVMYWYQQKSSQAPKLLFHYYDKDFNNEADTPDNFQSRRPNTSFCFLDIRSPGLGDTAMYLCATSRRPLATNEKLFFGSGTQLSVL.

Comments on this clonotype: This may be a read error: a much more frequent sequence differs by one nucleotide. The chain couples TRBV7-9 to TRBJ1-1; D gene unclear. The V gene lost 4 bases and the J gene lost 3 bases, with 3 bases spanning the gap. Germline lookup yields CDR1 SEHNR and CDR2 FQNEAQ (reference sequence). The CDR3 covers 11 residues. The CDR3 DNA follows: TGTGCCAGCAGCTCCCACACTGAAGCTTTCTTT. The encoded protein is CASSSHTEAFF.

This clonotype was seen ten or more times. The chain is built from TRBV7-2 and TRBJ2-1; 11 bases align to TRBD2. Germline CDR1 and CDR2: SGHTA and FQGNSA. The CDR3 is 16 amino acids. With 1 base clipped from V and 7 bases from J, the junction kept 6 bases outside the gene matches. The CDR3 DNA is TGTGCCAGCAGCTTAGTTATGGCTAGCGGGAGGAATGAGCAGTTCTTC. As protein: CASSLVMASGRNEQFF.

In this sample, this clonotype turned up a few times. This sequence joins TRBV20-1 and TRBJ1-2; D gene ambiguous. The V and J ends lost 4 bases and 4 bases respectively, with 16 bases between them. The CDR3 has 14 residues. Germline V CDR1 and CDR2: DFQATT, SNEGSKA (reference sequence). The CDR3 DNA follows: TGCAGTGCTAACCCTGCCCCTCCGGGCTATGGCTACACCTTC. It codes for CSANPAPPGYGYTF.

This clonotype has at least ten counts. The chain joins TRBV3-1 to TRBJ1-2; TRBD1 might be the D (5 bases). The CDR3 contains 15 residues. The V gene's germline CDR1 is LGHDT and CDR2 YNNKEL (reference sequence). V was trimmed by 2 bases and J by 4 bases, leaving 14 bases between them. For the CDR3, the DNA is TGTGCCAGCAGCCAACCGGATCGGAGGGGCTATGGCTACACCTTC. Translated, it gives CASSQPDRRGYGYTF.

Many counts were recorded for this clonotype. The chain uses TRBV28 and TRBJ1-1; D unresolved. Germline CDR1 MDHEN, CDR2 SYDVKM. The CDR3 runs 13 residues. V lost 2 bases and J 4 bases, leaving 8 bases between the germline ends. In DNA form, the CDR3 reads TGTGCCAGCAGTTTAACCGGTTCCACTGAAGCTTTCTTT. It yields the protein CASSLTGSTEAFF.